This T cell receptor beta chain was observed in a study of T cell responses to AZD1222 COVID-19 vaccine. Study summary: Pooling was applied to second doses at about 4 or about 12 weeks.

Trimming took off 7 bases at V and 3 bases at J, with 7 bases between the two ends. Germline CDR1 and CDR2: MNHEY and SMNVEV (reference sequence). CDR3 size: 12 residues. Assay used: immunoSEQ multiplex PCR; TCRdb lists only in-frame clones, some missing. The data show over 150,000 clones, with 90% seen just once and around 3% held by the top ten. In the case of this clone: Its antigen remains unknown.

Study results and caveats: Spike was spanned by vaccine-associated CD4 TCRs, with dominance at 160-218 and 743-854. Clonal diversity was possibly underestimated, and the donors were mostly white British, with more females.

The sequencing used peripheral blood, collected on day 0 of AZD1222 vaccination. The receptor was isolated from an adult in good health. The chain joins TRBV27 to TRBJ2-1; no reliable D call. The CDR3 region is CASMDRYNEQFF. The CDR3 region has the DNA TGTGCCAGCATGGATCGCTACAATGAGCAGTTCTTC.